The T cell receptor beta chain under discussion was sequenced for a study of memory CD4+ T cells and cytomegalovirus serostatus. Data came from immunoSEQ multiplex PCR; TCRdb stores just in-frame clones and leaves some out. Among around 62,000 clones, 70% to 80% were seen once, and the ten largest hold around 4.3%. Single viable CD3+CD4+CD8-CD45RO+ cells were sorted as the memory CD4+ T cells. The CDR3 has 16 amino acids. V lost 4 bases and J 10 bases, leaving 23 bases between the germline ends. The germline V gene encodes CDR1 LNHNV and CDR2 YYDKDF (reference sequence). V is TRBV15 and J is TRBJ2-1, with D tentatively TRBD1 (6 bases). Sequencing was done on a sample of memory CD4+ T cells from blood. This clonotype originated in an adult in good health and CMV-seropositive. The CDR3 sequence: CATSNQVGASLWEQFF. The DNA for the CDR3 is TGTGCCACCAGCAACCAAGTGGGGGCTAGCTTGTGGGAGCAGTTCTTC.